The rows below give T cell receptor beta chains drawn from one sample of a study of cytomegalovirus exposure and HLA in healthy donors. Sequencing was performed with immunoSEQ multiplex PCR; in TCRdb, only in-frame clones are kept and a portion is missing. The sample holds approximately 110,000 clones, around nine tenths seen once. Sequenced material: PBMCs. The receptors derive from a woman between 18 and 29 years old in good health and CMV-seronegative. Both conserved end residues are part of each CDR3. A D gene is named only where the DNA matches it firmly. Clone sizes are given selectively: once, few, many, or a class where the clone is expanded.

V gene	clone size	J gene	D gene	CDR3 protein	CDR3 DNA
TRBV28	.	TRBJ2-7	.	CASSFTSGRYEQYF	TGTGCCAGCAGTTTTACATCGGGTCGCTACGAGCAGTACTTC
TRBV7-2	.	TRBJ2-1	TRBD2	CASSLSPSGSLNEQFF	TGTGCCAGCAGCTTATCGCCTAGCGGGAGCCTCAATGAGCAGTTCTTC
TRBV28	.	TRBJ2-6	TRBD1	CASSPGQSYSGANVLTF	TGTGCCAGCAGCCCGGGACAGTCTTATTCTGGGGCCAACGTCCTGACTTTC
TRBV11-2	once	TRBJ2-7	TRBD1	CASSQIVQGLGYEQYF	TGTGCCAGCAGCCAGATAGTACAGGGGCTGGGCTACGAGCAGTACTTC
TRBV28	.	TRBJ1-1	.	CASSLGYYRVANTEAFF	TGTGCCAGCAGTTTGGGGTACTACAGGGTCGCGAACACTGAAGCTTTCTTT
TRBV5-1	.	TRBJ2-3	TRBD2	CASREGLAMVRGTDTQYF	TGCGCCAGCCGGGAGGGACTAGCGATGGTGAGGGGCACAGATACGCAGTATTTT
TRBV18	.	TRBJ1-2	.	CASSPSVSYGYTF	TGTGCCAGCTCACCATCAGTATCCTATGGCTACACCTTC
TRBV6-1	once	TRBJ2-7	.	CASSESRAQYEQYF	TGTGCCAGCAGTGAATCGAGAGCCCAATACGAGCAGTACTTC
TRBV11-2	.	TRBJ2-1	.	CASSPEVGQFF	TGTGCCAGCAGCCCGGAGGTTGGGCAGTTCTTC
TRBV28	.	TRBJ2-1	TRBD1	CASSSGTEDNEQFF	TGTGCCAGCAGTTCTGGGACAGAAGACAATGAGCAGTTCTTC
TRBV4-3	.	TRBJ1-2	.	CASSQGGNYGYTF	TGCGCCAGCAGCCAAGGGGGCAACTATGGCTACACCTTC
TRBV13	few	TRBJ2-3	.	CASSSFVGTDTQYF	TGTGCCAGCAGCTCGTTCGTCGGGACAGATACGCAGTATTTT
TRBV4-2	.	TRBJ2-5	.	CASSQGVKGRETQYF	TGTGCCAGCAGCCAAGGCGTTAAGGGGCGGGAGACCCAGTACTTC
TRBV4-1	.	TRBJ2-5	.	CASSPKSQGLGETQYF	TGCGCCAGCAGCCCGAAAAGCCAGGGGCTGGGAGAGACCCAGTACTTC
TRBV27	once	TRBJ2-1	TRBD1	CASSLMGQYNEQFF	TGTGCCAGCAGTTTAATGGGACAGTACAATGAGCAGTTCTTC
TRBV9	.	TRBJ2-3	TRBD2	CASSETSGGTDTQYF	TGTGCCAGCAGCGAGACTAGCGGGGGCACAGATACGCAGTATTTT
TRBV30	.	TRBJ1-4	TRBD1	CAWSPGTGVIEKLFF	TGTGCCTGGAGTCCTGGGACAGGGGTTATTGAAAAACTGTTTTTT
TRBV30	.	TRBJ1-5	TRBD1	CAWSSGTVNQPQHF	TGTGCCTGGAGTTCCGGGACAGTCAATCAGCCCCAGCATTTT
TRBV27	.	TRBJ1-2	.	CASSLGVPEYGYTF	TGTGCCAGCAGTTTAGGCGTCCCGGAGTATGGCTACACCTTC
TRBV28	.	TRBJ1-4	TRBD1	CASSDRGGTYGLFF	TGTGCCAGCAGTGACAGGGGGGGTACGTATGGACTGTTTTTT
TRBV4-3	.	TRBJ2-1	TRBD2	CASSQDQGLANEQFF	TGCGCCAGCAGCCAAGATCAAGGACTAGCTAATGAGCAGTTCTTC
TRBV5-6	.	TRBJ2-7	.	CASSLGSGSSYEQYF	TGTGCCAGCAGCTTGGGTAGCGGAAGCTCCTACGAGCAGTACTTC
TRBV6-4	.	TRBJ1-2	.	CASSEGVNYGYTF	TGTGCCAGCAGTGAAGGGGTTAACTATGGCTACACCTTC
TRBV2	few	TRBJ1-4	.	CASSVKGVEKLFF	TGTGCCAGCAGTGTGAAGGGGGTTGAAAAACTGTTTTTT
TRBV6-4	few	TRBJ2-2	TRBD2	CASQREWNTGELFF	TGTGCCAGCCAGCGGGAGTGGAACACCGGGGAGCTGTTTTTT
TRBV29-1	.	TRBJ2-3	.	CSVEDRGQNTDTQYF	TGCAGCGTTGAAGATAGGGGTCAGAACACAGATACGCAGTATTTT
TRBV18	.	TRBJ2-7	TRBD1	CASSPPDRLPYEQYF	TGTGCCAGCTCACCACCGGACAGGCTTCCCTACGAGCAGTACTTC
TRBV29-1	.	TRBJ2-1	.	CSVDNILAWKGNEQFF	TGCAGCGTTGATAACATCCTAGCGTGGAAGGGTAATGAGCAGTTCTTC
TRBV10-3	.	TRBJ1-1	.	CAISELQNTEAFF	TGTGCCATCAGTGAGTTACAGAACACTGAAGCTTTCTTT
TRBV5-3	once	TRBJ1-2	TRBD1	CARITGGEFLNYGYTF	TGTGCCAGAATAACAGGGGGCGAGTTCCTTAACTATGGCTACACCTTC
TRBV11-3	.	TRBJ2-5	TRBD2	CASSSGRTSGGGGETQYF	TGTGCCAGCAGCTCCGGGAGGACTAGCGGGGGGGGAGGAGAGACCCAGTACTTC
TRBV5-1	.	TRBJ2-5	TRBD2	CASSLQRGPIAQETQYF	TGCGCCAGCAGCTTGCAGCGGGGCCCCATAGCCCAAGAGACCCAGTACTTC
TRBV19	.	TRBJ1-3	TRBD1	CATRTGAISGNTIYF	TGTGCCACCCGGACAGGGGCGATCTCTGGAAACACCATATATTTT
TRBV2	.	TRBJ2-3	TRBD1	CASSGGTGRDTQYF	TGTGCCAGCAGTGGTGGGACAGGCAGGGATACGCAGTATTTT
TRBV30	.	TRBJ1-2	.	CAWNWGGVRGGYTF	TGTGCCTGGAACTGGGGGGGAGTAAGGGGTGGCTACACCTTC
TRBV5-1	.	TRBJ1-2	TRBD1	CASSEGQGNYGYTF	TGCGCCAGCAGCGAGGGACAGGGGAACTATGGCTACACCTTC
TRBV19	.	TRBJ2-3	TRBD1	CASSVGQVITDTQYF	TGTGCCAGTAGTGTCGGACAGGTGATCACAGATACGCAGTATTTT
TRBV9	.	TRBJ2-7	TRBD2	CASSLGGSGEQYF	TGTGCCAGCAGCCTGGGGGGGAGTGGCGAGCAGTACTTC
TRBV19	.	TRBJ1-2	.	CASSIDGGRGLSGYTF	TGTGCCAGTAGTATAGACGGCGGCAGGGGTTTGTCCGGCTACACCTTC
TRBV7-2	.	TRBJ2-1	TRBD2	CASSSRLAGGNEQFF	TGTGCCAGCAGTTCCAGACTAGCGGGGGGGAATGAGCAGTTCTTC
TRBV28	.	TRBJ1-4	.	CASREERLTEATNEKLFF	TGTGCCAGCAGGGAGGAAAGGCTTACGGAGGCAACTAATGAAAAACTGTTTTTT
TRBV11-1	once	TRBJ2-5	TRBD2	CASSPRTSGGLQETQYF	TGTGCCAGCAGCCCCCGGACTAGCGGGGGGTTACAAGAGACCCAGTACTTC
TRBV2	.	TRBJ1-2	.	CASTPSGGFGYTF	TGTGCCAGCACCCCCTCGGGGGGCTTCGGCTACACCTTC
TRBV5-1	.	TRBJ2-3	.	CASSLGTNFFTDTQYF	TGCGCCAGCAGCTTGGGGACTAACTTTTTCACAGATACGCAGTATTTT
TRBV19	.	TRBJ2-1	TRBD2	CASSDSLAGGPDEQFF	TGTGCCAGTAGCGATTCACTAGCGGGAGGGCCAGATGAGCAGTTCTTC
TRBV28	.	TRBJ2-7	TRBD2	CASRPSGGAYEQYF	TGTGCCAGCAGACCTAGCGGAGGCGCCTACGAGCAGTACTTC